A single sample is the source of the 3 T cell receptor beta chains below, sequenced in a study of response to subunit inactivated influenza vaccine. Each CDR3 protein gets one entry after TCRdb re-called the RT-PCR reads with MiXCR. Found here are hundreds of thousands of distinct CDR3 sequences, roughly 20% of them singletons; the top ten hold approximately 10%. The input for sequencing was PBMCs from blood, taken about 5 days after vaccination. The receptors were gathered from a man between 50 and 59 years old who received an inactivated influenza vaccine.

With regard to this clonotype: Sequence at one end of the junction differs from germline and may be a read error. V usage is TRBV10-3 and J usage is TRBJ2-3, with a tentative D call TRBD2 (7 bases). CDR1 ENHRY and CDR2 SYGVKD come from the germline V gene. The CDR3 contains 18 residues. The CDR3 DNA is TGTGCCCTCAGTCGATTTAGGCGGGGGCGTTTGGGGAAAGATACGCAGTATTTT. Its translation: CALSRFRRGRLGKDTQYF.

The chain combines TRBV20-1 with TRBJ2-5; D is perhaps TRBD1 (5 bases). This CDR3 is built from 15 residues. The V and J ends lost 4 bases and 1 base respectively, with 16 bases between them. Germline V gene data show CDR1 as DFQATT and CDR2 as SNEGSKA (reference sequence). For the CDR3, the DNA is TGCAGTGCTACTAATGACAGATTGAGCCAAGAGACCCAGTACTTC. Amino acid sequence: CSATNDRLSQETQYF.

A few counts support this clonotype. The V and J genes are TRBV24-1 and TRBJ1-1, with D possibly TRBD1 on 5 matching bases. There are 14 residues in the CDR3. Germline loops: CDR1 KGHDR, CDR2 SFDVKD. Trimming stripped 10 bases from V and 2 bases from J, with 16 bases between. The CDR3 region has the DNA TGTGCCACAGACCTTGGGGGATTTAACACTGAAGCTTTCTTT. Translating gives CATDLGGFNTEAFF.